Shown below are 3 T cell receptor beta chains from a single sample sequenced in a study of beta chain features in type 1 diabetes (dated by TCRdb to 2017 to 2018). The library was made by the immunoSEQ multiplex PCR assay. All of the isolated RNA was reverse transcribed with the High Capacity cDNA Reverse Transcription Kit, so expressed TCRB transcripts were sequenced. The immuneACCESS repertoire file appears here via TCRdb, limited to in-frame rearrangements. These files lack a portion of the clones; in checked studies, under half of the deficit traces to unresolved V genes, and the cause of the others is not known. This sample is represented by about 130,000 clones; around 8.7% of them were singletons. The top ten clonotypes cover about 0.68% of the sample. Sequencing was done on a sample of central memory CD4+ T cells from blood. These receptors were obtained from a man younger than 30 in good health.

This clone was counted a few times. The CDR3 DNA is TGTGCCAGCAGCTTATCCCGGACAGGCCAGGGTGGAGAGACCCAGTACTTC. Amino acid sequence: CASSLSRTGQGGETQYF. The V gene is TRBV13, the J gene TRBJ2-5; 7 positions agree with TRBD1. Germline assignment: CDR1 PRHDT and CDR2 FYEKMQ (reference sequence). V shed 2 bases, J shed 4 bases, and the junction held 13 bases outside the gene matches. The length of the CDR3 is 17 residues.

The gene calls are TRBV6-6 and TRBJ1-1, with D possibly being TRBD1 (6 bases). V gave up 5 bases and J gave up 3 bases, with 16 bases separating them. There are 15 residues in the CDR3. The germline V gene has CDR1 MNHNY and CDR2 SVGAGI (reference sequence). CDR3 residues: CASSRPETGYTEAFF. CDR3 coding DNA: TGTGCCAGCAGTAGGCCAGAGACAGGCTACACTGAAGCTTTCTTT.

This clone was seen a handful of times. This chain uses TRBV19 with TRBJ2-6; no clear D gene. The CDR3 contains 14 residues. The V gene lost 0 bases and the J gene lost 5 bases, with 5 bases spanning the gap. Germline lookup yields CDR1 LNHDA and CDR2 SQIVND (reference sequence). The CDR3 DNA reads as TGTGCCAGTAGTATAGACGGTTGGGCCAACGTCCTGACTTTC. This sequence encodes CASSIDGWANVLTF.